This T cell receptor beta chain was sequenced in a study of blood T cell repertoires in COVID-19. Study information: Italy, Spain and the United States were the sources of the convalescent and acute COVID-19 samples. The cDNA or gDNA used as material had been derived from T cells, B-cell-depleted T cells, or PBMCs.

Germline values: CDR1 ENHRY, CDR2 SYGVKD. CDR3 length: 16 amino acids. V lost 4 bases and J lost 0, with 13 bases in between. Methods used by the authors: Scientists estimated how many nucleated cells there were by amplifying reference gene primers. Assay used: immunoSEQ multiplex PCR; TCRdb lists only in-frame clones, some missing. V, J and clone size were drawn from that table, and D and trimming were deduced from the DNA. The sample contains a few hundred thousand clones, about 88% of which appear only once. This chain links TRBV10-3 with TRBJ1-3; tentative D call: TRBD1 (5 bases). Sequencing was done on a sample of peripheral blood. This receptor was taken from a man between 65 and 79 years old with acute or convalescent COVID-19. CDR3 in DNA: TGTGCCATCAGTGGTTGGGGCCCTTCCTCTGGAAACACCATATATTTT. This translates into CAISGWGPSSGNTIYF.